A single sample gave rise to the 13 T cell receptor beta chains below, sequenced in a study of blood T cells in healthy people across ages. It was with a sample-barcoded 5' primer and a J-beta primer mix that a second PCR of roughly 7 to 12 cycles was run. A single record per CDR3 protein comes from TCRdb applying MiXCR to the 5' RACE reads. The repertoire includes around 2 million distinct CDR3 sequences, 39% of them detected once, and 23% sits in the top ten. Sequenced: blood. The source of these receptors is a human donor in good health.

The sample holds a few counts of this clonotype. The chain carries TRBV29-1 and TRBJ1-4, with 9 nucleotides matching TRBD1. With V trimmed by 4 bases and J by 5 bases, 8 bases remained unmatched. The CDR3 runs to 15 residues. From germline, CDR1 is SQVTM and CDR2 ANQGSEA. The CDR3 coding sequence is TGCAGCGTTGGTAGGACAGGGGCAAGGAATGAAAAACTGTTTTTT. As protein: CSVGRTGARNEKLFF.

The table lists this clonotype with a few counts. The CDR3 DNA reads TGTGCCAGCAGCCAAGGACAGTCACACTACGAGCAGTACTTC. Amino acids: CASSQGQSHYEQYF. The chain employs TRBV7-2 and TRBJ2-7; maybe TRBD1 (6 bases). This CDR3 has 14 residues. Germline lookup yields CDR1 SGHTA and CDR2 FQGNSA. Trimming left V 5 bases short and J 3 bases short, with 14 bases between. The variable domain in full, with the rest retrieved from reference TRBV7-2 and TRBJ2-7, is GAGVSQSPSNKVTEKGKDVELRCDPISGHTALYWYRQSLGQGLEFLIYFQGNSAPDKSGLPSDRFSAERTGGSVSTLTIQRTQQEDSAVYLCASSQGQSHYEQYFGPGTRLTVT.

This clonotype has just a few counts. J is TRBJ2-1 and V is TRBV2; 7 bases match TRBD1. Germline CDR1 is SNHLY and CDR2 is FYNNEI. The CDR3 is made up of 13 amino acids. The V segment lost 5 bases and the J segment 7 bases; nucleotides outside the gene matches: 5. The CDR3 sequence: CASSPTGRNEQFF. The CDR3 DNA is TGTGCCAGCAGTCCGACAGGGCGGAATGAGCAGTTCTTC.

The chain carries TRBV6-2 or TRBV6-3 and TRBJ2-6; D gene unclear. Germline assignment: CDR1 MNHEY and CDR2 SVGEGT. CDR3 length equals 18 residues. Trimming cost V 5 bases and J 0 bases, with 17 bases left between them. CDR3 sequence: CASSLRFRSLSGANVLTF. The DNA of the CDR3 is TGTGCCAGCAGTCTACGGTTCAGGAGCCTCTCTGGGGCCAACGTCCTGACTTTC.

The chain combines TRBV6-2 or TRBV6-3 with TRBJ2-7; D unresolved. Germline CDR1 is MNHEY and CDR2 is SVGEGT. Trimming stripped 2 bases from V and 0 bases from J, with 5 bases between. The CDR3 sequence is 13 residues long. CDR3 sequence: CASSYARSYEQYF. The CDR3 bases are TGTGCCAGCAGTTACGCACGCTCCTACGAGCAGTACTTC.

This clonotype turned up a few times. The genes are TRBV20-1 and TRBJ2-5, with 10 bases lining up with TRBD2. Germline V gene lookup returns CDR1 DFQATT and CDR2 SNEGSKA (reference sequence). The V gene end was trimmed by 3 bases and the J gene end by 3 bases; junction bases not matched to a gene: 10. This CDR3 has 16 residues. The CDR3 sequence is CSARDLSGGPEETQYF. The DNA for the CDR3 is TGCAGTGCTAGGGATCTTAGCGGGGGGCCTGAAGAGACCCAGTACTTC.

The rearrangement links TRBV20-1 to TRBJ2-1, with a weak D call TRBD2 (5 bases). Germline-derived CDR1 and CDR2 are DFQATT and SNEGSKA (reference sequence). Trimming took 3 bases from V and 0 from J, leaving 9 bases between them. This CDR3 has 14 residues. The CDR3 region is CSASPGFSYNEQFF. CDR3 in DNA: TGCAGTGCTAGCCCGGGATTCTCCTACAATGAGCAGTTCTTC.

The CDR3 nucleotides are TGCAGCGTTGCTGGGGGGGACTGGAACACCGGGGAGCTGTTTTTT. This gives the protein CSVAGGDWNTGELFF. This rearrangement joins TRBV29-1 to TRBJ2-2; 7 nucleotides align to TRBD2. This CDR3 comprises 15 residues. The ends lost 4 bases at V and 1 base at J; junction bases unmatched: 6. Germline CDR1 and CDR2: SQVTM and ANQGSEA.

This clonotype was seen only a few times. This CDR3 reads CASSRYRQGSGEKLFF. For the CDR3, the DNA is TGCGCCAGCAGCCGGTATAGACAGGGGAGTGGTGAAAAACTGTTTTTT. The chain recombines TRBV4-3 with TRBJ1-4; 8 nucleotides agree with TRBD1. The J segment lost 7 bases and the V segment lost 4 bases, leaving 11 bases of the junction unmatched. The CDR3 loop spans 16 amino acids. CDR1 and CDR2 from the germline V gene are LGHNA and YSLEER.

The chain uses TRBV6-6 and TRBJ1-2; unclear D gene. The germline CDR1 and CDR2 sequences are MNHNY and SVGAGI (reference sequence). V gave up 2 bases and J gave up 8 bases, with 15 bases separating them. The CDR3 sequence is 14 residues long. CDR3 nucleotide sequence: TGTGCCAGCAGTTACCCAAGTACCACTTGGGGCTACACCTTC. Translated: CASSYPSTTWGYTF.

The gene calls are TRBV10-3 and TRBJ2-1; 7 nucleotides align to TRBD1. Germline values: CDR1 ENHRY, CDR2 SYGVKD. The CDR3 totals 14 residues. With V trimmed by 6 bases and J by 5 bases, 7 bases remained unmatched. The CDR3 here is CAISAGTANNEQFF. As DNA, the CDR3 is TGTGCCATCAGCGCCGGGACAGCGAACAATGAGCAGTTCTTC.

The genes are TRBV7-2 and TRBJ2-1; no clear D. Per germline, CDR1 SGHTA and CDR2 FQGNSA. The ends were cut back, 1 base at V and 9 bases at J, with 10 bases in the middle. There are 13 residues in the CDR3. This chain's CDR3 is CASSLGGITEQFF. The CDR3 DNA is TGTGCCAGCAGCTTAGGTGGTATAACTGAGCAGTTCTTC. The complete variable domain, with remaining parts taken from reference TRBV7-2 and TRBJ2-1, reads GAGVSQSPSNKVTEKGKDVELRCDPISGHTALYWYRQSLGQGLEFLIYFQGNSAPDKSGLPSDRFSAERTGGSVSTLTIQRTQQEDSAVYLCASSLGGITEQFFGPGTRLTVL.

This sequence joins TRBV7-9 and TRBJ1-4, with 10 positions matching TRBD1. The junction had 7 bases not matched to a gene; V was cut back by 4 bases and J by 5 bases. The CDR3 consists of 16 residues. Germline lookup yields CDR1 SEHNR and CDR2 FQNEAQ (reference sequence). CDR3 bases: TGTGCCAGCAGCTCCCGCCGGGACAGGGGAAATGAAAAACTGTTTTTT. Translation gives CASSSRRDRGNEKLFF.